Here is one T cell receptor (beta chain) with its context. Its antigen is unidentified. These data come from a study of shared clonotypes between healthy human individuals. Germline assignment: CDR1 MDHEN and CDR2 SYDVKM. J lost 3 bases, V lost 4 bases, and 9 bases had no gene match. There are 15 residues in the CDR3. This table comes from immunoSEQ multiplex PCR, and its TCRdb copy is limited to in-frame clones, with some not included. The sample lists 2 million to 2.5 million clones, over 85% seen once, with 0.3% to 0.4% in the top ten. General study findings and limits: Naive subsets usually exceeded memory subsets in estimated richness. With several donors compared, roughly 5% of naive CD4 clonotypes were shared. The four-donor shared clonotypes exceeded non-shared clonotypes in generation probability, with non-shared ones scoring lower.

J is TRBJ2-7 and V is TRBV28; TRBD2 matches at 7 bases. Material for sequencing was naive CD4+ T cells from PBMCs. Indicated subset: CD45RA+ positively selected. This clonotype was obtained from a man between 18 and 35 years old in good health. Some clones in this sample may be carry-over from other donors' samples. CDR3 bases: TGTGCCAGCAGTTCCCCAAGGGGCGGGAGCTACGAGCAGTACTTC. Translating gives CASSSPRGGSYEQYF.